This T cell receptor beta chain was documented in a study of regulatory T cells in long-lasting Graves disease. The table lists this clonotype with many counts. Building of the TCR beta libraries involved iRepertoire HTBI primers and Arm-PCR of CDR3 regions. TCRdb passed the multiplex PCR reads through MiXCR, listing each CDR3 protein once. Of about 240,000 distinct CDR3 sequences in the sample, just over 20% were seen once. This CDR3 is built from 15 residues. V lost 3 bases and J 3 bases, leaving 12 bases between the germline ends. Time point specified: newly diagnosed GD, antithyroid drugs for less than 3 months. Researchers made the TCR library from RNA that was extracted from PBMCs.

The rearrangement uses TRBV12-3 or TRBV12-4 and TRBJ2-1; D not certain. The clonotype originates from a female donor with Graves disease. Sequences were derived from peripheral blood mononuclear cells (PBMCs), sampled at new diagnosis, from a patient treated with antithyroid drugs. The CDR3 protein is CASSLGRSDYNEQFF. Written as DNA, the CDR3 is TGTGCCAGCAGTTTGGGCCGGTCTGACTACAATGAGCAGTTCTTC.